This T cell receptor (beta chain) derives from a study of blood T cells in healthy people across ages. Study outcomes and limitations: The lack of PBMC sorting stopped any conclusive naive versus antigen-experienced comparison. From one million sequenced T cells, diversity estimates were lower bounds.

Through a sample-barcoded 5' primer and a J-beta primer mix, a second PCR was run for about 6 to 11 cycles. Every cDNA was tagged by a template-switch adaptor with 12 random nucleotides. TCRdb ran MiXCR on the 5' RACE reads and lists one entry per CDR3 protein. The sample shows about 720,000 distinct CDR3 sequences, about 24% of them seen only once. Trimming took off 7 bases at V and 0 bases at J, with 18 bases between the two ends. The CDR3 length is 16 residues. Concerning this clonotype itself: Its antigen is as yet unknown.

PBMCs numbering at least 6.5 million were isolated per sample. The specimen sequenced was blood. This sequence originates from a man aged 65 to 79 in good health. V gene TRBV12-3 or TRBV12-4 combines with J gene TRBJ1-1; a possible D gene is TRBD1 (6 bases). The DNA for the CDR3 is TGTGCCAGCACGCTAAGGGGCGGGGGCTTGAACACTGAAGCTTTCTTT. This gives the protein CASTLRGGGLNTEAFF.